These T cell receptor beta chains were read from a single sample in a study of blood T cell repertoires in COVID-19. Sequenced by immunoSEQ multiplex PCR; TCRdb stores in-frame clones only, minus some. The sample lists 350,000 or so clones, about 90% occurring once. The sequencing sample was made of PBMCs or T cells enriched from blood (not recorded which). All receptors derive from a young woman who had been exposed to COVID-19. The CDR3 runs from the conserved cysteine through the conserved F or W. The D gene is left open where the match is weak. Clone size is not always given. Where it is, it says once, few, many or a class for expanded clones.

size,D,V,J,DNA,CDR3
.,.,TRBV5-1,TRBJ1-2,TGCGCCAGCAGCTTGGCCGAGGCGGGGGCGGCCTATGGCTACACCTTC,CASSLAEAGAAYGYTF
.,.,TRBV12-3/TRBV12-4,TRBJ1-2,TGTGCCAGCAGTCACAGGCGCCTCGGGGGCTACACCTTC,CASSHRRLGGYTF
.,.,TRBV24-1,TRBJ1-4,TGTGCCACCCTAGCACACAGGGCAACTAATGAAAAACTGTTTTTT,CATLAHRATNEKLFF
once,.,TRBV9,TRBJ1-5,TGTGCCAGCAGCAGGGGAGGAAATCAGCCCCAGCATTTT,CASSRGGNQPQHF
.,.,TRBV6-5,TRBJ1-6,TGTGCCAGCAGTTCGAAGCAGGGAGGCGGTTCACCCCTCCACTTT,CASSSKQGGGSPLHF
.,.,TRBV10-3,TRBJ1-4,TGTGCCATCAGCCAGACGGAACAGGCCGCAACTAATGAAAAACTGTTTTTT,CAISQTEQAATNEKLFF
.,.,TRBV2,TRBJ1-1,TGTGCCAGCAGTGGCGGGAACATGAACACTGAAGCTTTCTTT,CASSGGNMNTEAFF
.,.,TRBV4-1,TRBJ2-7,TGCGCCAGCAGCCAAGAGACAGCGTACGAGCAGTACTTC,CASSQETAYEQYF
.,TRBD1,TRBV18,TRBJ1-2,TGTGCCAGCTCACCACAGGACAGGAGCTATGGCTACACCTTC,CASSPQDRSYGYTF
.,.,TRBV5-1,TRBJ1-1,TGCGCCAGCAACCTCCAGGTGAACACTGAAGCTTTCTTT,CASNLQVNTEAFF
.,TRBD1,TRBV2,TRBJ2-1,TGTGCCAGACGGGGACAGGGAGAAGACAATGAGCAGTTCTTC,CARRGQGEDNEQFF
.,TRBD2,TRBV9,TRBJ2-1,TGTGCCAGCAGCACCCGGACTAGCGGAAAATTCAATGAGCAGTTCTTC,CASSTRTSGKFNEQFF
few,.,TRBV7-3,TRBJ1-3,TGTGCCAGCAGCCGATCAAAGGGGGACACCATATATTTT,CASSRSKGDTIYF
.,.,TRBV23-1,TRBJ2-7,TGCGCCAGCAGTCAGGTCAGGGGCGAGCAGTACTTC,CASSQVRGEQYF
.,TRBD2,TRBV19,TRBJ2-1,TGTGCCAGTAGTAATGGAGGACTAGCGGGAAGGTTTGAGCAGTTCTTC,CASSNGGLAGRFEQFF
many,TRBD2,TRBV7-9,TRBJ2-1,TGTGCCAGCAGCACTCGACTAGCGGGATACAATGAGCAGTTCTTC,CASSTRLAGYNEQFF
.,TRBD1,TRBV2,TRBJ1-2,TGTGCCAGCAGGCCCGGCAGGGGGCTGACGGATGGCTACACCTTC,CASRPGRGLTDGYTF
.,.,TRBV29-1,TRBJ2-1,TGCAGCGTTGGAGGAGTCGGAGCCTACAATGAGCAGTTCTTC,CSVGGVGAYNEQFF
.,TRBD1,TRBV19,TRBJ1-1,TGTGCCAGTAGTACCAACCGGGACAGGGTTCAGCACACTGAAGCTTTCTTT,CASSTNRDRVQHTEAFF
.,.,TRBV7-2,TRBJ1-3,TGTGCCAGCAGCTTAGCAGGGGTGGGAAACACCATATATTTT,CASSLAGVGNTIYF
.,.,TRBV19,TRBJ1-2,TGTGCCAGTAGTAGATTCTCTACTAACTATGGCTACACCTTC,CASSRFSTNYGYTF
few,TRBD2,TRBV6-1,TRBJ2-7,TGTGCCAGCAGTGGACGGACTAGCGGGCTAAAAGGGGGGGAGCAGTACTTC,CASSGRTSGLKGGEQYF
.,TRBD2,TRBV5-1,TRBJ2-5,TGCGCCAGCAGCTGGGGAGGGGCGGAGACCCAGTACTTC,CASSWGGAETQYF
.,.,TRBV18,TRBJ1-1,TGTGCCAGCTCACCAGAGGGCACTGAAGCTTTCTTT,CASSPEGTEAFF
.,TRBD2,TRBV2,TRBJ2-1,TGTGCCAGCCCTGGACTAGCGGGAGTTAATGAGCAGTTCTTC,CASPGLAGVNEQFF
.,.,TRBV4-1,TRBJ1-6,TGCGCCAGCAGCCAGGAGGGGCAGGCGTACCTTTCACCCCTCCACTTT,CASSQEGQAYLSPLHF
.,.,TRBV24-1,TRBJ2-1,TGTGCCACCAGTGAGTCCCGCGATACTACTAGCAGATACAATGAGCAGTTCTTC,CATSESRDTTSRYNEQFF
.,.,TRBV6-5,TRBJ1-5,TGTGCCAGCAGTCCAGGGTTGGGCACTCAGCCCCAGCATTTT,CASSPGLGTQPQHF
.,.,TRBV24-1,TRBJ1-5,TGTGCCACCAGTGACCAAACAGGGAGCGAGCAGCCCCAGCATTTT,CATSDQTGSEQPQHF
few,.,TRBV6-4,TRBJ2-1,TGTGCCAGCAGTGACGGGGACTCCAATGAGCAGTTCTTC,CASSDGDSNEQFF
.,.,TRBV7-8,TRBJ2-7,TGTGCCAGCAGCTTAGGTTCAGGGCAATTCGAGCAGTACTTC,CASSLGSGQFEQYF
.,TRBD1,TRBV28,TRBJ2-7,TGTGCCAGCAGTTTCCCGCCCGGGACAGGGATAGGCTACGAGCAGTACTTC,CASSFPPGTGIGYEQYF
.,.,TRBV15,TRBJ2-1,TGTGCCACCAGCAGAGAGTCCAGGGGAGATGAGCAGTTCTTC,CATSRESRGDEQFF
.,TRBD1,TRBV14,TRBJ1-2,TGTGCCAGCAGCGCCCATCCCCTCGGGACAGGGGGACACGGCTACACCTTC,CASSAHPLGTGGHGYTF
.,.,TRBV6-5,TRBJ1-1,TGTGCCAGCAGTTACTCGAGGGGGACTGAAGCTTTCTTT,CASSYSRGTEAFF
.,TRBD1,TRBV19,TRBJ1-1,TGTGCCAGTAGTATAGAGCAGGGGGCTACTGAAGCTTTCTTT,CASSIEQGATEAFF
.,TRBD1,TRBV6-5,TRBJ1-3,TGTGCCAGCACGGGTGGGACAGGGTTTGGAAACACCATATATTTT,CASTGGTGFGNTIYF
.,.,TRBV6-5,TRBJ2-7,TGTGCCAGCAACCCCTCAGGCTCACGCTCCTACGAGCAGTACTTC,CASNPSGSRSYEQYF
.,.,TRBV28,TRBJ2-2,TGTGCCAGCACAACAGGGCCGAGCACCGGGGAGCTGTTTTTT,CASTTGPSTGELFF
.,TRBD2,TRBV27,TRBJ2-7,TGTGCCAGCAGTTCCCCCCGACTAGCGGGAGCCTACGAGCAGTACTTC,CASSSPRLAGAYEQYF
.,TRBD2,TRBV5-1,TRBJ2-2,TGCGCCAGCAGCGCAACTAGCGGGAACACCGGGGAGCTGTTTTTT,CASSATSGNTGELFF
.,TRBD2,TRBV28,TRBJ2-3,TGTGCCAGCACCTCGGGAGGGCCAGCAGATACGCAGTATTTT,CASTSGGPADTQYF
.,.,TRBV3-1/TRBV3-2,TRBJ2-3,TGTGCCAGCAGCCAAGGAGGAGATACGCAGTATTTT,CASSQGGDTQYF
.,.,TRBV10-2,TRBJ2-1,TGCGCCAGCGGAGATTTCGGTGAGCAGTTCTTC,CASGDFGEQFF
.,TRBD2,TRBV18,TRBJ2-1,TGTGCCAGCTCGCAGACTAGCGGGCCATACAATGAGCAGTTCTTC,CASSQTSGPYNEQFF
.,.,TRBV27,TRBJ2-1,TGTGCCAGCAGTATTCCTTCGCGTGAGCAGTTCTTC,CASSIPSREQFF
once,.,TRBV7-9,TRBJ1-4,TGTGCCAGCAGCTTATCCCAGGTTAATGAAAAACTGTTTTTT,CASSLSQVNEKLFF
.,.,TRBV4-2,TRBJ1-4,TGTGCCAGCCGCCGGGGGGGGGCGGCTAATGAAAAACTGTTTTTT,CASRRGGAANEKLFF
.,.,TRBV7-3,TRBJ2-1,TGTGCCAGCAGCTCCTCCGGCGGGCTCTACAATGAGCAGTTCTTC,CASSSSGGLYNEQFF
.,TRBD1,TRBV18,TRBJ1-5,TGTGCCAGCTCACCGGGACAGGTCAATCAGCCCCAGCATTTT,CASSPGQVNQPQHF
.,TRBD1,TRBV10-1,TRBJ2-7,TGCGCCAGCAGTGGGGGACAGGGGGTCAACGAGCAGTACTTC,CASSGGQGVNEQYF
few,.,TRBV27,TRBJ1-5,TGTGCCAGCAGCCCATTGGGGGGTAGCAATCAGCCCCAGCATTTT,CASSPLGGSNQPQHF
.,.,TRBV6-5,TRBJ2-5,TGTGCCAGCAGGCAGGCTAGGGGGCAAGAGACCCAGTACTTC,CASRQARGQETQYF
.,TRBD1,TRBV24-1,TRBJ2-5,TGTGCCACGTCTCGGCGTGGGACAGGGGACCAAGAGACCCAGTACTTC,CATSRRGTGDQETQYF
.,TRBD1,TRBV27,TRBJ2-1,TGTGCCAGCAGTCGAGACAGGGTAAAGGAGTTCTTC,CASSRDRVKEFF
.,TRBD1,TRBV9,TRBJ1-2,TGTGCCAGCAGCGTAGGGACAGGAGGACCGGCCAATGGCTACACCTTC,CASSVGTGGPANGYTF
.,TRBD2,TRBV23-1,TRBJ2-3,TGCGCCAGCAGTCAATCCCAACTAGCGGGAGTATGTGCAGATACGCAGTATTTT,CASSQSQLAGVCADTQYF
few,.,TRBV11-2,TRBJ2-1,TGTGCCAGCAGCCAAACTGGAGGGTACAATGAGCAGTTCTTC,CASSQTGGYNEQFF
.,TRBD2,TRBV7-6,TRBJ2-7,TGTGCCAGCAGCTTAGCGGTCGGGAGGACTTACGAGCAGTACTTC,CASSLAVGRTYEQYF
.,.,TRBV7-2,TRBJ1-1,TGTGCCAGCAGCTTGGGTCCAGGAACGAACACTGAAGCTTTCTTT,CASSLGPGTNTEAFF